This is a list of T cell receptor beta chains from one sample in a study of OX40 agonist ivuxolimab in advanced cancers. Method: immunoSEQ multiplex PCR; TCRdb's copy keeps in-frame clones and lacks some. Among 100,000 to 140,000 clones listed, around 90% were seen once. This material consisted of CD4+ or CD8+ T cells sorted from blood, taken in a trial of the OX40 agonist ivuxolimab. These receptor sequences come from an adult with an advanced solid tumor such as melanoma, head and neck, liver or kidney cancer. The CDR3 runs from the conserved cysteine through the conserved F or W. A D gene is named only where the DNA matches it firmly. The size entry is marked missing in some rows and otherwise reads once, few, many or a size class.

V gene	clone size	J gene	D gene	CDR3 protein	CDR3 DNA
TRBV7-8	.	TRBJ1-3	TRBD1	CASSWWTGGNSGNTIYF	TGTGCCAGCAGCTGGTGGACAGGGGGCAACTCGGGAAACACCATATATTTT
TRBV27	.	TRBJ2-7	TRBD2	CASSFLRLAGALGEQYF	TGTGCCAGCAGTTTCCTCCGACTAGCGGGAGCACTAGGCGAGCAGTACTTC
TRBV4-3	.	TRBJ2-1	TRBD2	CASSQDGTSGYNEQFF	TGCGCCAGCAGCCAAGATGGGACTAGCGGGTACAATGAGCAGTTCTTC
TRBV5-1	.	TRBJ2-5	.	CASSLGQPQETQYF	TGCGCCAGCAGCTTGGGACAGCCGCAAGAGACCCAGTACTTC
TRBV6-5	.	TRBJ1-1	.	CASSYHRGMRTEAFF	TGTGCCAGCAGCTACCATCGGGGTATGCGCACTGAAGCTTTCTTT
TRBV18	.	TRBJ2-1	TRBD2	CASSPEGLAGEGQFF	TGTGCCAGCTCACCAGAGGGACTAGCGGGAGAGGGGCAGTTCTTC
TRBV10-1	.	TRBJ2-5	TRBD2	CASSERSASGKETQYF	TGCGCCAGCAGTGAGAGATCGGCTAGCGGAAAAGAGACCCAGTACTTC
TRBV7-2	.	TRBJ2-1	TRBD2	CASSLVSGMNEQFF	TGTGCCAGCAGCTTAGTTAGCGGGATGAATGAGCAGTTCTTC
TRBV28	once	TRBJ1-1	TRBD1	CASSFDRGRGNTEAFF	TGTGCCAGCAGTTTCGACAGGGGGAGAGGAAACACTGAAGCTTTCTTT
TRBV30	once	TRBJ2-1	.	CAWSLLHYNEQFF	TGTGCCTGGAGTCTGTTGCACTACAATGAGCAGTTCTTC
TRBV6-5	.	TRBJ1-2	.	CASSYSADNYGYTF	TGTGCCAGCAGTTACTCGGCAGATAACTATGGCTACACCTTC
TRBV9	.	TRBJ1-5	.	CASSVGAGWIQPQHF	TGTGCCAGCAGCGTAGGAGCAGGGTGGATTCAGCCCCAGCATTTT
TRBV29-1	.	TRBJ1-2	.	CSGGNREPYGYTF	TGCAGCGGGGGGAACAGGGAACCATATGGCTACACCTTC
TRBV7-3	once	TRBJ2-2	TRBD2	CASSLNSGSVNTGELFF	TGTGCCAGCAGCTTAAATAGCGGGTCCGTGAACACCGGGGAGCTGTTTTTT
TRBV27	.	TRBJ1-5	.	CASSLAGEGNQPQHF	TGTGCCAGCAGTTTAGCAGGGGAAGGCAATCAGCCCCAGCATTTT
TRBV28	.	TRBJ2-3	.	CASSFPSDSHDTQYF	TGTGCCAGCAGTTTCCCCTCGGACAGCCACGATACGCAGTATTTT
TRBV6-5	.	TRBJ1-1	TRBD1	CASRPTGADTEAFF	TGTGCCAGCAGGCCGACAGGGGCGGACACTGAAGCTTTCTTT
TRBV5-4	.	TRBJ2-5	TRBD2	CASSSLDSGRGAQETQYF	TGTGCCAGCAGCTCGCTTGACAGCGGGAGAGGCGCCCAAGAGACCCAGTACTTC
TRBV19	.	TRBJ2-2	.	CASSIGGANTGELFF	TGTGCCAGTAGTATCGGGGGAGCGAACACCGGGGAGCTGTTTTTT
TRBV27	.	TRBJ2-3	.	CASNPWRYGTTDTQYF	TGTGCCAGCAACCCTTGGCGGTATGGGACCACAGATACGCAGTATTTT
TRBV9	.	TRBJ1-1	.	CASSAGSVLMNTEAFF	TGTGCCAGCAGCGCGGGATCCGTACTTATGAACACTGAAGCTTTCTTT
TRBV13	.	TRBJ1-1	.	CASSLGSYGTEAFF	TGTGCCAGCAGCTTAGGGTCCTACGGCACTGAAGCTTTCTTT